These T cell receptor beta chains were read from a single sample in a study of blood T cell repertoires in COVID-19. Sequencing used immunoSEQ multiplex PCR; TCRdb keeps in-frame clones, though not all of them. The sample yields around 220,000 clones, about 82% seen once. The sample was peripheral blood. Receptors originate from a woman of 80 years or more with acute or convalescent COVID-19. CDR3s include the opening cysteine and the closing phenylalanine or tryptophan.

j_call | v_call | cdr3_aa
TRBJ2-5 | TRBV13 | CASSFRGFQETQYF
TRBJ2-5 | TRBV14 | CASRRPGLETQYF
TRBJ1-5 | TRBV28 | CASSSAAAQHF
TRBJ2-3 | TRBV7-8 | CASSTRRLAGGSGTDTQYF
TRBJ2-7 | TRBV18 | CASSPQNREYEQYF
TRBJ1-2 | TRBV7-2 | CASSLTYGYTF
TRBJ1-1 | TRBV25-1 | CASKDSHLGLNTEAFF
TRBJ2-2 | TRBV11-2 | CASSNTGAGELFF
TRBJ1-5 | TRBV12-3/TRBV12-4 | CASRRTGEPQHF
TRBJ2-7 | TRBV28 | CASSTGTGSYEQYF
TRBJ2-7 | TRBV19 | CASSIRKRESYEQYF
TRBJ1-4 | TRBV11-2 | CASSKHRTTNEKLFF
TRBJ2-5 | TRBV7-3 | CASSLGGAMIETQYF
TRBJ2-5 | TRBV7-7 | CASSSRAGTETQYF
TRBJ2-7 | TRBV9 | CASSVGWTGISYEQYF
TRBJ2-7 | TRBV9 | CASSVGTSGSLNEQYF
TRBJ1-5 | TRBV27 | CASSSDRANQPQHF
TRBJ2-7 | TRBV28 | CASSSQLADISSYEQYF
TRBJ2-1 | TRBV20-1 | CSASFFRVSSYNEQFF
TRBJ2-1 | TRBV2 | CASNPGGTSYNEQFF
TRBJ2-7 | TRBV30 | CAWRVSGSSSYF
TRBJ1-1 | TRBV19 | CASTSPTRAFF
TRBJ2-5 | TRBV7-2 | CASSFYSGTSGIEQETQYF
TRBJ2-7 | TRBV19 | CASSEGLAGTYEQYF
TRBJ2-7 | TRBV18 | CASSPEARSSYEQYF
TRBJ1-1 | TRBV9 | CASSYLPSGGSEAFF
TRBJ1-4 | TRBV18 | CASSITASTNEKLFF
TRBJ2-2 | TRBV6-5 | CASSYSAQGATGELFF
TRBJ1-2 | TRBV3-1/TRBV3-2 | CASSPRSNYGYTF
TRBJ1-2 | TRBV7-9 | CASSSSGTGLNYGYTF
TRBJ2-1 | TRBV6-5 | CAIREGLAGPIPFF
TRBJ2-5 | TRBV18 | CASSPQMQVSETQYF
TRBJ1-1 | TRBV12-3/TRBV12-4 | CASKRGMGTEAFF
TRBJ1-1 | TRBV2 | CASSVLGGNTEAFF
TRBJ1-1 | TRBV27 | CASSLRRVTEAFF
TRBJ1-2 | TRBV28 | CASGTGDLNYGYTF
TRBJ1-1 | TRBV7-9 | CASSPGSREGTEAFF
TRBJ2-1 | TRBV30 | CAWTAYNEQFF
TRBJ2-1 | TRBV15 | CATSSGTSGGEQFF
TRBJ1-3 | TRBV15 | CATSRERSSGNTIYF
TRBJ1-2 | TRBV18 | CASSPGTDYGYTF
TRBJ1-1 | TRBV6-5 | CASRATTDEAFF
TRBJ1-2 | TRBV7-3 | CASSLDTNYGYTF
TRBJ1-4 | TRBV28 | CASSYPLLQRTVISEKLFF
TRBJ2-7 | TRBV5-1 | CASSLVGQGSYEQYF
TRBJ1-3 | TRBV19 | CASSWTGGFGNTIYF
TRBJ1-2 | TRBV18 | CASSPEGEINYGYTF
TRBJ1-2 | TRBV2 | CASSDDSNGYTF
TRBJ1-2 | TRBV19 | CASSIRAAAPYGYTF
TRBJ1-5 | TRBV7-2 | CASSLTGSGNQPQHF
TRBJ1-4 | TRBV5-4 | CASSFPQGANEKLFF
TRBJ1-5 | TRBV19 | CATRDSLNQPQHF
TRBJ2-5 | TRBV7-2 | CASSSSGPTGARTGTQYF
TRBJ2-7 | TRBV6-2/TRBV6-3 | CASSQLPGQGAFEQYF
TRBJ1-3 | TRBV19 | CASSIQTAENTIYF
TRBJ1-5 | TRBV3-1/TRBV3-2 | CASSQDPKTRENQPQHF
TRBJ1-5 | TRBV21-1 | CASSWKMGPRDSGEYSNQPQHF